This is a list of T cell receptor beta chains from one sample in a study of cytomegalovirus exposure and HLA in healthy donors. The protocol was immunoSEQ multiplex PCR, while the TCRdb copy is restricted to in-frame clones and leaves out a portion. The sample carries over 65,000 clones, about 93% recorded once. The source material was PBMCs. These receptors came from a woman aged 18-35 years in good health and CMV-seropositive. The CDR3 runs from the conserved cysteine through the conserved F or W. The order of the fields is J gene, V gene, D gene, clone size, CDR3 protein, CDR3 DNA. D genes are given only for firm matches. Clone size, where shown, is once, few, many, or a class for clones that have expanded.

TRBJ1-5 TRBV19 . . CASRIEHSNQPQHF TGTGCCAGTAGGATCGAGCATAGCAATCAGCCCCAGCATTTT
TRBJ2-1 TRBV25-1 TRBD2 . CASSEPSGRGSYNEQFF TGTGCCAGCAGTGAACCAAGCGGGAGGGGTTCCTACAATGAGCAGTTCTTC
TRBJ1-3 TRBV11-3 . once CASSAQGPLNGNTIYF TGTGCCAGCAGCGCCCAGGGCCCCCTGAATGGAAACACCATATATTTT
TRBJ2-1 TRBV12-5 TRBD1 . CASGLKTWDRRYNEQFF TGTGCTAGTGGTTTGAAAACCTGGGACAGGCGATACAATGAGCAGTTCTTC
TRBJ1-3 TRBV19 . . CASSIVVGLRTSGNTIYF TGTGCCAGTAGTATAGTCGTGGGGCTCCGGACCTCTGGAAACACCATATATTTT
TRBJ2-1 TRBV11-3 . . CASSLAWEAADYNEQFF TGTGCCAGCAGCTTAGCGTGGGAGGCAGCGGATTACAATGAGCAGTTCTTC
TRBJ2-3 TRBV11-2 . . CASITGSDTQYF TGTGCCAGCATTACAGGGTCAGATACGCAGTATTTT
TRBJ2-7 TRBV11-3 . . CASSLDPNYEQYF TGTGCCAGCAGCTTAGATCCAAACTACGAGCAGTACTTC
TRBJ2-2 TRBV9 TRBD2 . CASSERTSDTGELFF TGTGCCAGCAGCGAAAGGACTAGCGACACCGGGGAGCTGTTTTTT
TRBJ2-2 TRBV30 . . CAWSGGWSGGTGELFF TGTGCCTGGAGTGGGGGTTGGTCCGGGGGCACCGGGGAGCTGTTTTTT
TRBJ2-2 TRBV7-8 . . CASIPEVGELFF TGTGCCAGCATCCCCGAGGTGGGGGAGCTGTTTTTT
TRBJ1-5 TRBV5-6 TRBD1 . CASSLVVQGNQPQHF TGTGCCAGCAGCTTGGTAGTACAGGGGAATCAGCCCCAGCATTTT
TRBJ1-2 TRBV29-1 . . CSVEGGTF TGCAGCGTTGAAGGCGGGACCTTC
TRBJ1-2 TRBV27 TRBD1 . CASSLGGQGPYGYTF TGTGCCAGCAGTTTAGGGGGACAGGGACCCTATGGCTACACCTTC
TRBJ2-1 TRBV15 . . CATSGKTQGYEQFF TGTGCCACCAGCGGGAAAACACAGGGATATGAGCAGTTCTTC
TRBJ2-2 TRBV29-1 . once CSVEGTANTGELFF TGCAGCGTTGAAGGGACAGCGAACACCGGGGAGCTGTTTTTT
TRBJ2-7 TRBV7-6 . . CASSRSSYEQYF TGTGCCAGCAGCCGGAGCTCCTACGAGCAGTACTTC
TRBJ2-3 TRBV4-2 TRBD2 . CASSQVLAGGGSTDTQYF TGTGCCAGCAGCCAAGTACTAGCGGGGGGCGGAAGCACAGATACGCAGTATTTT
TRBJ2-1 TRBV4-3 . . CASSQVGGYNEQFF TGCGCCAGCAGCCAAGTAGGAGGGTACAATGAGCAGTTCTTC
TRBJ2-3 TRBV7-9 . . CASSPAGDTQYF TGTGCCAGCAGCCCCGCGGGGGATACGCAGTATTTT
TRBJ2-1 TRBV29-1 TRBD2 . CSEGTSGNNEQFF TGCAGCGAAGGGACTAGCGGAAACAATGAGCAGTTCTTC
TRBJ2-1 TRBV4-1 . . CASSLGLGGTYNEQFF TGCGCCAGCAGCCTTGGCCTTGGCGGCACCTACAATGAGCAGTTCTTC
TRBJ1-5 TRBV27 . once CASSLRDPGGQPQHF TGTGCCAGCAGTTTGCGGGACCCCGGGGGTCAGCCCCAGCATTTT
TRBJ2-5 TRBV5-6 TRBD1 . CASSLPGQGLQETQYF TGTGCCAGCAGCTTACCGGGACAGGGCCTCCAAGAGACCCAGTACTTC
TRBJ2-1 TRBV27 . . CASSLAPPRGQFF TGTGCCAGCAGTTTGGCCCCCCCCAGGGGGCAGTTCTTC
TRBJ2-1 TRBV29-1 TRBD2 . CSVETSVGNEQFF TGCAGCGTTGAGACTAGCGTCGGCAATGAGCAGTTCTTC
TRBJ2-7 TRBV2 TRBD1 . CASSVYRGSYEQYF TGTGCCAGCAGTGTTTACAGGGGATCCTACGAGCAGTACTTC
TRBJ2-7 TRBV5-1 TRBD2 . CASSLGVAGAGDEQYF TGCGCCAGCAGCTTGGGGGTAGCGGGAGCCGGGGACGAGCAGTACTTC
TRBJ2-3 TRBV9 TRBD2 . CASSAHPSGGTDTQYF TGTGCCAGCAGCGCCCATCCTAGCGGGGGAACAGATACGCAGTATTTT
TRBJ2-1 TRBV18 TRBD2 . CASSPASGGENTYNEQFF TGTGCCAGCTCACCGGCTAGCGGGGGGGAAAACACCTACAATGAGCAGTTCTTC
TRBJ2-7 TRBV7-9 TRBD1 . CASILRGNVNEQYF TGTGCCAGCATCCTCAGGGGGAATGTAAACGAGCAGTACTTC
TRBJ1-2 TRBV5-6 TRBD1 . CASSPGQGLGGYTF TGTGCCAGCAGCCCCGGACAGGGGCTGGGCGGCTACACCTTC
TRBJ2-1 TRBV7-3 . . CASSLIGGRLNEQFF TGTGCCAGCAGCTTAATCGGAGGGCGGCTGAATGAGCAGTTCTTC
TRBJ1-5 TRBV5-6 TRBD1 . CASSSDRGQPQHF TGTGCCAGCAGCTCAGACAGGGGACAGCCCCAGCATTTT
TRBJ2-7 TRBV11-3 TRBD2 once CASSLSLAGAHEQYF TGTGCCAGCAGCTTGAGTCTAGCGGGGGCCCACGAGCAGTACTTC
TRBJ2-5 TRBV21-1 . . CCPRRETQYF TGTTGCCCCAGAAGAGAGACCCAGTACTTC
TRBJ2-1 TRBV4-2 TRBD2 . CASSQVASGGALGEQFF TGTGCCAGCAGCCAAGTGGCTAGCGGGGGGGCGCTTGGTGAGCAGTTCTTC
TRBJ2-3 TRBV4-1 . . CASRVGEETDTQYF TGCGCCAGCAGGGTAGGGGAGGAAACAGATACGCAGTATTTT
TRBJ1-2 TRBV29-1 TRBD1 . CSVQGQQSNYGYTF TGCAGCGTCCAGGGACAGCAAAGTAACTATGGCTACACCTTC
TRBJ1-1 TRBV10-3 . . CAISETRDSNTEAFF TGTGCCATCAGTGAGACGAGGGACTCGAACACTGAAGCTTTCTTT
TRBJ2-7 TRBV7-3 . . CASSPDTSYEQYF TGTGCCAGCAGCCCGGACACCTCCTACGAGCAGTACTTC
TRBJ2-5 TRBV30 TRBD2 . CAWGEAGGAGETQYF TGTGCCTGGGGCGAGGCCGGGGGGGCAGGAGAGACCCAGTACTTC
TRBJ2-3 TRBV9 . . CASSPSGTDTQYF TGTGCCAGCAGCCCCAGCGGTACAGATACGCAGTATTTT
TRBJ2-3 TRBV18 TRBD2 once CASSPLALAGGAGDTQYF TGTGCCAGCTCACCATTGGCGCTAGCGGGGGGTGCAGGAGATACGCAGTATTTT
TRBJ2-6 TRBV30 . once CAWRKGLGGNVLTF TGTGCCTGGAGGAAAGGACTGGGTGGCAACGTCCTGACTTTC
TRBJ2-3 TRBV6-1 . . CASSESGSSTDTQYF TGTGCCAGCAGTGAGTCGGGTTCTAGCACAGATACGCAGTATTTT
TRBJ2-7 TRBV18 . . CASSPPGLPYEQYF TGTGCCAGCTCACCTCCGGGACTCCCCTACGAGCAGTACTTC
TRBJ2-2 TRBV19 TRBD2 . CASSTGGVGELFF TGTGCCAGTAGTACGGGGGGGGTCGGGGAGCTGTTTTTT
TRBJ1-2 TRBV11-3 TRBD1 once CASRSTGGNYGYTF TGTGCCAGCAGATCGACAGGGGGCAACTATGGCTACACCTTC
TRBJ2-3 TRBV2 . . CASSEQGVLTDTQYF TGTGCCAGCAGTGAGCAGGGCGTACTGACAGATACGCAGTATTTT
TRBJ2-1 TRBV4-1 TRBD2 . CASSPGTSVMISEQFF TGCGCCAGCAGCCCCGGGACTAGCGTGATGATTAGCGAGCAGTTCTTC
TRBJ1-3 TRBV21-1 . . CAQARIRRGSPYSGNTIYF TGTGCCCAAGCAAGGATTCGGCGAGGCTCTCCATACTCTGGAAACACCATATATTTT
TRBJ2-7 TRBV2 . . CASSAYSGKSYEQYF TGTGCCAGCAGTGCCTATTCAGGGAAGAGCTACGAGCAGTACTTC
TRBJ2-1 TRBV5-1 . . CASSLDRDTYNEQFF TGCGCCAGCAGCTTGGACAGGGACACCTACAATGAGCAGTTCTTC
TRBJ1-4 TRBV5-1 TRBD1 . CASSLGQGREKLFF TGCGCCAGCAGCCTCGGACAGGGGAGGGAAAAACTGTTTTTT